Below, one T cell receptor beta chain is given with its context. This entry is derived from a study of blood T cell repertoires in COVID-19. Study in general: The analysed material was cDNA or gDNA that came from T cells, B-cell-depleted T cells, or PBMCs.

Sequencing was performed with immunoSEQ multiplex PCR; in TCRdb, only in-frame clones are kept and a portion is missing. The sample holds some 400,000 clones, 81% seen once. Deletions cut 1 base from V and 7 bases from J, with 16 bases between. Germline V gene lookup returns CDR1 KGHSH and CDR2 LQKENI. The CDR3 loop spans 16 amino acids. The J gene is TRBJ2-2, the V gene TRBV18; D may be TRBD1 (5 bases). The sample was peripheral blood. The origin of this receptor is a human donor with acute or convalescent COVID-19. The donor label of this sample is uncertain. The DNA of the CDR3 is TGTGCCAGCTCACCACTAGTGGCAGGGTTCGGCGGGGAGCTGTTTTTT. The encoded protein is CASSPLVAGFGGELFF.